Shown below are 9 T cell receptor beta chains from a single sample sequenced in a study of T cells in localized non-small cell lung cancer. The assay was immunoSEQ multiplex PCR, and TCRdb's table has in-frame clones only and misses some. The data show 75,000 to 95,000 clones, with around 90% seen just once and roughly 15% held by the top ten. The sample here was peripheral blood, taken before any cancer treatment. The receptors derive from a man between 40 and 70 years old with stage I squamous cell lung carcinoma.

The chain recombines TRBV7-2 with TRBJ1-1; D is undetermined. CDR3 length: 19 residues. CDR1 is SGHTA, CDR2 FQGNSA, per germline. V lost 4 bases, J lost 1 base, and 25 bases lay in between. CDR3 coding DNA: TGTGCCAGCAGCTCCCAACCCGTGTACCAGGCTGACGCGAACACTGAAGCTTTCTTT. This encodes CASSSQPVYQADANTEAFF.

The chain joins TRBV29-1 to TRBJ2-3; 9 nucleotides line up with TRBD1. The CDR3 spans 14 residues. With V trimmed by 4 bases and J by 0 bases, 2 bases remained unmatched. Germline CDR1 is SQVTM and CDR2 is ANQGSEA. CDR3 DNA: TGCAGCGTTGGGGACAGGGTTAGCACAGATACGCAGTATTTT. Translated, it gives CSVGDRVSTDTQYF.

The chain couples TRBV7-8 to TRBJ1-1; D is uncertain. The germline V gene has CDR1 SGHVS and CDR2 FQNEAQ. V was cut by 2 bases and J by 5 bases, with 3 bases left in between. This CDR3 comprises 11 residues. CDR3 nucleotide sequence: TGTGCCAGCAGCTTAAGGACTGAAGCTTTCTTT. Translated: CASSLRTEAFF.

The gene calls are TRBV9 and TRBJ1-2, with D unresolved. V was clipped by 0 bases and J by 4 bases, with 10 bases between them. The CDR3 extends over 14 amino acids. The germline gives CDR1 SGDLS, CDR2 YYNGEE. This chain's CDR3 is CASSVGRPGYGYTF. CDR3 DNA: TGTGCCAGCAGCGTAGGAAGACCCGGCTATGGCTACACCTTC. Full variable domain (remainder filled in from reference TRBV9 and TRBJ1-2): DSGVTQTPKHLITATGQRVTLRCSPRSGDLSVYWYQQSLDQGLQFLIQYYNGEERAKGNILERFSAQQFPDLHSELNLSSLELGDSALYFCASSVGRPGYGYTFGSGTRLTVV.

Only a few counts were recorded for this clone. The J gene is TRBJ1-1, the V gene TRBV28; D might be TRBD1 (5 bases). The CDR3 runs to 14 residues. Trimming removed 3 bases from V and 4 bases from J, with 12 bases in between. Germline loops: CDR1 MDHEN, CDR2 SYDVKM. CDR3 sequence reads: CASSLRGYSTEAFF. CDR3 DNA: TGTGCCAGCAGTTTGAGGGGTTACAGCACTGAAGCTTTCTTT.

This clone was found a few times. CDR3 DNA sequence: TGCGCCAGCAGCGTGGACGGGACTGCTGGCTACACCTTC. Translated, it gives CASSVDGTAGYTF. The chain couples TRBV5-1 to TRBJ1-2; tentative D call: TRBD1 (5 bases). Trimming took off 4 bases at V and 7 bases at J, with 14 bases between the two ends. Germline CDR1 SGHRS, CDR2 YFSETQ. The CDR3 sequence is 13 residues long.

The rearrangement joins TRBV19 to TRBJ2-2; D tentatively fits TRBD1 or TRBD2 (6 bases each). CDR3 size: 16 residues. CDR1 LNHDA and CDR2 SQIVND come from the germline V gene (reference sequence). Between the trimmed V and J ends, which lost 3 bases and 4 bases, there was a span of 15 bases. CDR3 region: CASSIPGGRVTGELFF. Here the CDR3 DNA reads TGTGCCAGTAGTATTCCCGGGGGCCGGGTCACCGGGGAGCTGTTTTTT.

This clone was picked up a small number of times. The V gene is TRBV2, the J gene TRBJ1-5; D uncertain. Germline assignment: CDR1 SNHLY and CDR2 FYNNEI. The CDR3 contains 13 residues. V lost 7 bases, J lost 5 bases, and 12 bases lay in between. CDR3 loop: CASTGLPDQPQHF. CDR3 nucleotide sequence: TGTGCCAGCACAGGCTTGCCCGATCAGCCCCAGCATTTT.

This chain links TRBV19 with TRBJ1-5, with TRBD1 identical over 9 bases. Trimming at V came to 5 bases and at J to 9 bases, leaving 32 bases not matched to a gene. This CDR3 spans 22 amino acids. The germline V gene encodes CDR1 LNHDA and CDR2 SQIVND (reference sequence). The CDR3 sequence: CASSPQGTGTTLEPRSRAPQHF. The DNA for the CDR3 is TGTGCCAGTAGTCCGCAAGGGACAGGGACCACCCTGGAACCCCGTTCTAGAGCGCCCCAGCATTTT.